This T cell receptor beta chain was observed in a study of T cells in women clearing cervical HPV infection. The wider study: Cases were women with histologically confirmed HPV16-related CIN3 or worse, including a couple of invasive cancers. Case blood was drawn when the lesion was first found; control blood after infection became undetectable. Cases' blood sampling followed lesion detection by median about 21 weeks (90 to 200).

Concerning this clone itself: The read ends 3 residues shy of where the CDR3 ends; the end is completed using the germline J gene.

V lost 6 bases to trimming and J lost 3 bases, with 11 bases between them. From germline, CDR1 is LNHDA and CDR2 SQIVND (reference sequence). This CDR3 comprises 13 residues. Genomic DNA, averaging roughly 1,200 ng per sample, yielded TCR beta CDR3 via immunoSEQ. The method was immunoSEQ multiplex PCR; TCRdb's version includes in-frame clones alone and lacks a portion of them. This repertoire includes about 12,000 clones. The receptor was derived from a woman between 18 and 69 years old with a cervical HPV16 infection that either progressed to CIN3+ or cleared (not recorded which). The sequencing sample was made of blood buffy coat. The V and J genes are TRBV19 and TRBJ1-1, with D possibly TRBD1 on 5 matching bases. CDR3 protein: CASSRRGDTEAFF. CDR3 DNA (partial): TGTGCCAGTAGCCGACGGGGGGACACTGAA.